This T cell receptor (beta chain) was captured by sequencing in a study of blood T cells in healthy people across ages. Study-level findings and limits: Possibly confounding the expanded clonotype changes was the fact that donor CMV status was unknown.

This clonotype came up a few times. Its antigen is currently unknown. Germline CDR1 reads MGHDK; CDR2 reads SYGVNS. The CDR3 is made up of 15 amino acids. Trimming cost V 3 bases and J 4 bases; bases outside gene matches: 3. Primers used in a second PCR of roughly 6 to 12 cycles were a sample-barcoded 5' primer and a J-beta primer mix. From the 5' RACE reads, TCRdb called clonotypes with MiXCR, one entry per CDR3 protein. The data show approximately 690,000 distinct CDR3 sequences, with less than 45% seen just once and 25% to 35% held by the top ten. Extraction yielded at least 5 micrograms of total RNA per sample.

The V and J genes are TRBV25-1 and TRBJ1-6; 7 nucleotides align to TRBD1. The TCR comes from a man at least 80 years old in good health. Material for sequencing was blood. The DNA for the CDR3 is TGTGCCAGCAGTGACTTCAGGGGGTATAATTCACCCCTCCACTTT. Translation gives CASSDFRGYNSPLHF.